The present TCR beta chain was sequenced within a study of cytomegalovirus exposure and HLA in healthy donors. Study details: The roughly 100 million unique TCR beta sequences, from 150 million to 200 million T cells, were found by an earlier analysis. Of roughly 400 genotyped donors, around 84% clustered with self-reported Caucasian donors. Points from the study as a whole: When analyzed later, a missense DCLRE1C variant was found to be linked to TCR beta V- and J-gene trimming. A later analysis reportedly found that, within productive TCRs, an Asian-associated ancestry cluster had fewer N-insertions than the mean observed across the approximately 670 donors.

CDR3 size: 19 residues. The J segment lost 0 bases and the V segment lost 6 bases, leaving 16 bases of the junction unmatched. Germline CDR1 SGHTA, CDR2 FQGNSA. A multiplex PCR was run with 60 Vbeta primers and 13 Jbeta primers. TCRdb's copy holds only in-frame clones and misses some; the assay was immunoSEQ multiplex PCR. The sample's table shows about 150,000 clones. As concerns this clone: Its target is unknown.

Sequenced material: PBMCs. This TCR was sampled from a woman aged 45-65 years in good health and CMV-seronegative. This chain uses TRBV7-2 with TRBJ1-1; TRBD1 agrees at 10 bases. The CDR3 nucleotides read TGTGCCAGCAGGAGCCATCCGGGACAGGGGCCAAGCATGAACACTGAAGCTTTCTTT. It translates to CASRSHPGQGPSMNTEAFF.